The next 6 T cell receptor beta chains were all read from a single sample in a study of Graves' ophthalmopathy and Graves' hyperthyroidism. Beta-chain TCR CDR3 regions were amplified from RNA transcripts. First-round RT-PCR relied on HTBI primers, and a second-round multiplex PCR came next. Each CDR3 protein gets one entry after TCRdb re-called the multiplex PCR reads with MiXCR. The sample has hundreds of thousands of distinct CDR3 sequences; under 25% are singletons. The sequencing sample was made of peripheral blood. The receptors shown here come from a woman under 30 with stable Graves' hyperthyroidism.

This clonotype has a count of ten or more. The rearrangement uses TRBV11-2 and TRBJ2-5, with D unclear. CDR1 and CDR2 (germline): SGHAT, FQNNGV. The CDR3 runs to 13 residues. The ends were cut back, 5 bases at V and 5 bases at J, with 12 bases in the middle. CDR3 sequence: CASSPLIRETQYF. CDR3 in DNA: TGTGCCAGCAGCCCCCTTATCCGCGAGACCCAGTACTTC.

This clonotype was picked up many times. The chain employs TRBV4-2 and TRBJ1-1; no clear D gene. The length of the CDR3 is 14 residues. Germline V gene sequence: CDR1 LGHNA, CDR2 YNFKEQ. The V end lost 1 base, the J end lost 6 bases, and 12 bases lay between the germline ends. CDR3: CASSQVAVKSEAFF. The CDR3 DNA reads as TGTGCCAGCAGCCAAGTAGCAGTCAAATCTGAAGCTTTCTTT.

This chain joins TRBV19 and TRBJ2-5; 10 nucleotides agree with TRBD1. Germline CDR1 LNHDA, CDR2 SQIVND (reference sequence). This CDR3 has 16 residues. The V segment lost 6 bases and the J segment 4 bases; nucleotides outside the gene matches: 11. CDR3 nucleotide sequence: TGTGCCAGTAGCACCAGCCTCGGACAGGGGGGAGAGACCCAGTACTTC. Its translation: CASSTSLGQGGETQYF.

The table lists this clonotype with many counts. The chain uses TRBV20-1 and TRBJ2-7; D is possibly TRBD1 (5 bases). V was pared by 3 bases and J by 1 base, with 7 bases between. The CDR3 runs to 12 residues. The germline CDR1 and CDR2 sequences are DFQATT and SNEGSKA (reference sequence). The CDR3 sequence is CSASRQSYEQYF. The CDR3 DNA follows: TGCAGTGCTAGTAGACAGTCCTACGAGCAGTACTTC.

This clonotype occurred many times. CDR3 sequence reads: CASFSTVYEQYF. The CDR3 DNA reads as TGTGCCAGCTTTTCGACAGTATACGAGCAGTACTTC. The chain has TRBV2 and TRBJ2-7; tentative D call: TRBD1 (5 bases). The V and J ends lost 8 bases and 4 bases respectively, with 12 bases between them. The CDR3 totals 12 residues. Germline CDR1 reads SNHLY; CDR2 reads FYNNEI.

The genes are TRBV30 and TRBJ1-3; D is uncertain. V lost 7 bases and J 0 bases, leaving 10 bases between the germline ends. The CDR3 covers 13 residues. Germline CDR1 reads GTSNPN; CDR2 reads SVGIG (reference sequence). The CDR3: CALHTTSGNTIYF. CDR3 nucleotides: TGTGCCTTACATACTACCTCTGGAAACACCATATATTTT. Combining the CDR3 with reference TRBV30 and TRBJ1-3 gives the whole variable domain SQTIHQWPATLVQPVGSPLSLECTVEGTSNPNLYWYRQAAGRGLQLLFYSVGIGQISSEVPQNLSASRPQDRQFILSSKKLLLSDSGFYLCALHTTSGNTIYFGEGSWLTVV.